Given below is one TCR beta chain in context. This clonotype was seen many times. Its antigen is currently not known. Base qualities are not provided; no much larger clone lies one nucleotide away. Sequencing instrument: Illumina MiSeq. TCRdb took the public reads, trimmed them with fastp at Q25, ran MiXCR for clone calling and kept in-frame beta chains. Identical CDR3 protein sequences are pooled into one entry, listed with their most common genes and DNA. A total of roughly 20,000 distinct CDR3 sequences appear in this sample, about a fifth of them only once. The leading ten clones occupy about 4% of the sample. The cysteine opens and the phenylalanine closes a CDR3 of 16 amino acids. Left in the record is the CDR3 DNA by itself, 48 bases read in frame from the first base. CDR1 SEHNR and CDR2 FQNEAQ are derived from the germline V gene (reference sequence). The germline V and J ends show losses of 6 bases and 1 base respectively, and no gene match explains 4 bases of the junction.

The source of the sample is a study of lung T cells in sarcoidosis with Löfgren's syndrome (dated by TCRdb to the late 2010s). Background on the whole study: Sarcoidosis was characterized as a granulomatous disease that is mostly pulmonary, in which CD4+ T cells accumulate in bronchoalveolar lavage fluid. The repertoire analyses were focused on Lofgren's syndrome patients.

What the work shows at the level of the full study, not this receptor alone: Recognition of a sarcoidosis-associated antigen was merely suggested, with the antigen itself still putative and unidentified. When alphabeta pairing was analyzed, TRAV12-1 tended to pair preferentially with TRBV2, and the resulting paired TCRs displayed CDR3 homology. TRAV12-1 and TRBV2 CDR3 motifs were reported to be shared among multiple Löfgren's syndrome patients, suggesting public CD4+ TCR repertoires. TRAV12-1 and TRBV2 were reported as the most expanded V gene segments in Löfgren's syndrome patients compared with control subjects.

The rearranged chain carries TRBV7-9 and TRBJ1-4, and 11 bases in between align with TRBD1. The sequenced sample consisted of CD4+ T cells from PBMCs. This receptor was identified in a human donor with sarcoidosis (Löfgren's syndrome or another form), or a control subject (not recorded which). At the DNA level, the sequence is TGTGCCAGCAGTTCCGGGACAGGGGGAACTAATGAAAAACTGTTTTTT. Its protein is CASSSGTGGTNEKLFF.